This T cell receptor (beta chain) comes out of a study of tumor-infiltrating lymphocytes in primary liver carcinoma. Study context: About 3.5 to 7.5 million productive TCRbeta reads were obtained from the samples, with similar numbers across tissue types. Study-wide results and caveats: The study found only about 8-24% of top clones in all five tumor regions.

Taking roughly 20-32 mg of unsorted bulk tissue, the authors co-extracted RNA and DNA. By surgical resection, the patients were treated for their primary liver carcinoma. The authors sampled five separate regions per tumor. Details on this clonotype: No antigen is known for it.

A constant-region primer primed TCR beta cDNA synthesis from about 0.45 ug of total RNA. Three-round nested multiplex PCR performed with slightly modified ARM-PCR produced the TCR beta libraries. Amplification in the first two PCR rounds was performed using TRBV1-TRBV30 forward primers and a C-beta reverse primer for approximately 10 cycles each. A single record per CDR3 protein comes from TCRdb applying MiXCR to the multiplex PCR reads. The data show about 120,000 distinct CDR3 sequences, with about 59% seen just once and 9.3% held by the top ten. The CDR3 totals 14 residues. V was trimmed by 2 bases and J by 4 bases, leaving 11 bases between them. CDR1 SGHAT and CDR2 FQNNGV come from the germline V gene.

The chain couples TRBV11-2 to TRBJ2-5; maybe TRBD1 (5 bases). This TCR derives from a woman aged 55-70 years with primary liver carcinoma and hepatitis B virus infection. The sample comprised liver tumor tissue from sampling region 1. Stated subset: tumor region T1, superior pole. Here the CDR3 reads CASSLYHRGETQYF. As DNA, the CDR3 is TGTGCCAGCAGCTTATATCATAGGGGAGAGACCCAGTACTTC.